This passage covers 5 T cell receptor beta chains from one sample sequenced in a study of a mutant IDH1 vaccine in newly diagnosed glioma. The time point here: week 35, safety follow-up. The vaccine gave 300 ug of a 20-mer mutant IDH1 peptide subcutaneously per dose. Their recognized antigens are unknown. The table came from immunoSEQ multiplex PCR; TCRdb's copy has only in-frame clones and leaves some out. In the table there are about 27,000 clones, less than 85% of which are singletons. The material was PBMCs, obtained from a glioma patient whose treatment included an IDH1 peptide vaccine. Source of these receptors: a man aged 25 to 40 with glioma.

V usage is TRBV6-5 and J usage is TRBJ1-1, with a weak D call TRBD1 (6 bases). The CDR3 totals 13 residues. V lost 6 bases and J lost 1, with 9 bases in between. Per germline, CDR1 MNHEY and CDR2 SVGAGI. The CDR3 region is CASSLQGNTEAFF. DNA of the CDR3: TGTGCCAGCAGCCTACAGGGGAACACTGAAGCTTTCTTT.

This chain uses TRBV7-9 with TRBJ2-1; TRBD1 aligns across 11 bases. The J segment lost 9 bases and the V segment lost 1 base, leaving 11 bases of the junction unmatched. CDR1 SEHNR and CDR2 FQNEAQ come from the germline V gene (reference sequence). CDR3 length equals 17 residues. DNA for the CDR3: TGTGCCAGCAGCTTAGTTCGAGGACAGGGGGCTCGTAGTGAGCAGTTCTTC. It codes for CASSLVRGQGARSEQFF.

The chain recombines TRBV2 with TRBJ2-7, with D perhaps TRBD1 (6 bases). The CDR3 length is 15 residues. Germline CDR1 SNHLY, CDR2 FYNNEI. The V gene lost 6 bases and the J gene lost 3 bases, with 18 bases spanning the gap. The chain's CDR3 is CASRDDQGKVYEQYF. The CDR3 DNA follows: TGTGCCAGCAGGGACGACCAGGGGAAGGTCTACGAGCAGTACTTC.

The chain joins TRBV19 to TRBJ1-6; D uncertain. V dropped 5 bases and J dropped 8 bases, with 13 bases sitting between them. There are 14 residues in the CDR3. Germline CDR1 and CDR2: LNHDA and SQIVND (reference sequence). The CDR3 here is CASSPRPVDSPLHF. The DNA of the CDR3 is TGTGCCAGTAGTCCGCGGCCGGTTGATTCACCCCTCCACTTT.

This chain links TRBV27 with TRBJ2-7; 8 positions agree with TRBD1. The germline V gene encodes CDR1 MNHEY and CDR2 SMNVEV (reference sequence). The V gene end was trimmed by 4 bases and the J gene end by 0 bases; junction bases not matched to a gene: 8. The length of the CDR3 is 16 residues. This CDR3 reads CASSYLYRGSSYEQYF. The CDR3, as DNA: TGTGCCAGCAGTTACCTTTACAGGGGGAGCTCCTACGAGCAGTACTTC.